The entry below gives a single TCR beta chain sequence along with its context. Its antigen is unidentified. Relative to the germline gene, one junction end is altered; a read error may explain this. The sample comes from a study of early T cells in non-severe SARS-CoV-2 infection. Study-wide results and limits: Sequences matched to VDJdb favored anti-spike CD8 responses, while private and CD4 specificities were missed.

Each CDR3 protein gets one entry after TCRdb re-called the 5' RACE reads with MiXCR. The data show approximately 71,000 distinct CDR3 sequences, around 9.9% seen once. The sequencing sample was made of whole blood. The clonotype originates from an adult who was a healthcare worker with PCR-confirmed SARS-CoV-2 infection or an uninfected control (not recorded which).

As DNA, the CDR3 is TGTGCCAGCAGCCGACAGGACCAATCCTTC. It yields the protein CASSRQDQSF. The chain joins TRBV7-9 to TRBJ1-2; D may be TRBD1 (6 bases). The CDR3 runs 10 residues. Per germline, CDR1 SEHNR and CDR2 FQNEAQ (reference sequence).